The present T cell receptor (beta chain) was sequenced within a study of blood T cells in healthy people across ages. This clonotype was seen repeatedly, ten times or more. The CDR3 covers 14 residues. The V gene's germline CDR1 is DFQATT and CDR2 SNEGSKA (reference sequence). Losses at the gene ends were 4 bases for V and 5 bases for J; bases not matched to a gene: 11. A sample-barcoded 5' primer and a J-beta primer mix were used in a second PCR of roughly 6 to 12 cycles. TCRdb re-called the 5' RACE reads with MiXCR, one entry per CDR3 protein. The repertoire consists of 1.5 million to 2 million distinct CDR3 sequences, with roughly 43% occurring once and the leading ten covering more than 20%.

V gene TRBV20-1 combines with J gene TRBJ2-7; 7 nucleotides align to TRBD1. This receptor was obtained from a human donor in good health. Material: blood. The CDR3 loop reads CSATPGQPSNEQYF. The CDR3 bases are TGCAGTGCTACCCCGGGACAGCCCTCTAACGAGCAGTACTTC.